The 27 T cell receptor beta chains presented below share a single source sample, sequenced in a study of T cells in Graves' hyperthyroidism and ophthalmopathy. TCR beta CDR3 sequences were amplified from RNA transcripts. TCR CDR3 regions were first amplified by RT-PCR with HTBI primers. TCRdb re-analysed the multiplex PCR reads in MiXCR, keeping a single row per CDR3 protein. The data contain approximately 530,000 distinct CDR3 sequences, approximately 20% of them singletons. Sequenced: blood. The receptors originated from a man aged 40-49 years with Graves' ophthalmopathy.

The V and J genes are TRBV5-5 and TRBJ1-2; D may be TRBD1 (5 bases). In germline, CDR1 is SGHKS, CDR2 YYEKEE (reference sequence). CDR3 size: 14 residues. V was trimmed by 0 bases and J by 14 bases, leaving 20 bases between them. The DNA for the CDR3 is TGTGCCAGCAGCTTGGAGGACACAGGTCCCATCAAGACCTTC. It encodes CASSLEDTGPIKTF.

This rearrangement joins TRBV10-3 to TRBJ2-1, with 9 bases lining up with TRBD2. The CDR3 is 14 residues long. With 5 bases clipped from V and 4 bases from J, the junction kept 3 bases outside the gene matches. Germline CDR1 ENHRY, CDR2 SYGVKD. CDR3 sequence reads: CAISLTSGYNEQFF. The DNA for the CDR3 is TGTGCCATCAGTCTGACTAGCGGTTACAATGAGCAGTTCTTC.

This clonotype has more than one count but fewer than ten. The chain recombines TRBV7-9 with TRBJ2-5; 15 nucleotides align to TRBD2. The J segment lost 2 bases and the V segment lost 3 bases, leaving 7 bases of the junction unmatched. Germline V gene sequence: CDR1 SEHNR, CDR2 FQNEAQ (reference sequence). The CDR3 consists of 18 residues. CDR3 loop: CASSFTGTSGGTQETQYF. Written as DNA, the CDR3 is TGTGCCAGCAGCTTTACCGGGACTAGCGGGGGGACACAAGAGACCCAGTACTTC.

This clonotype has just a few counts. J is TRBJ2-5 and V is TRBV3-1, with D possibly being TRBD2 (5 bases). The V end was cut by 5 bases, the J end by 5 bases, with 18 bases between. The germline V gene encodes CDR1 LGHDT and CDR2 YNNKEL (reference sequence). This CDR3 comprises 15 residues. The CDR3 loop reads CASSYKLGDRETQYF. As DNA, the CDR3 is TGTGCCAGCAGCTACAAACTAGGAGATAGGGAGACCCAGTACTTC.

Turning to this clonotype: This may stem from a read error, because a much larger clone lies one nucleotide away. The CDR3, as DNA: TGTGCCGGCAGCCTCCACGGGAACACTGAAGCTTTCTTT. Its translation is CAGSLHGNTEAFF. The genes are TRBV7-8 and TRBJ1-1; D not certain. Germline-derived CDR1 and CDR2 are SGHVS and FQNEAQ. This CDR3 comprises 13 residues.

This clonotype has more than one count but fewer than ten. The chain couples TRBV20-1 to TRBJ2-7; 8 bases are shared with TRBD2. The CDR3 covers 17 residues. Germline V CDR1 and CDR2: DFQATT, SNEGSKA (reference sequence). V lost 6 bases to trimming and J lost 1 base; unmatched junction nucleotides: 17. The CDR3 bases are TGCAGTGCCCCAAGAACGGCGGGGGGCCTTCCATCCTACGAGCAGTACTTC. It yields the protein CSAPRTAGGLPSYEQYF.

This sequence joins TRBV28 and TRBJ1-1; perhaps TRBD1 as D (6 bases). The CDR3 runs 16 residues. Germline CDR1 and CDR2: MDHEN and SYDVKM. Between the trimmed V and J ends, which lost 5 bases and 0 bases, there was a span of 16 bases. The CDR3 region is CASSGGGAAMNTEAFF. The CDR3 nucleotides are TGTGCCAGCAGTGGGGGGGGGGCAGCGATGAACACTGAAGCTTTCTTT. Looking up the rest from reference TRBV28 and TRBJ1-1 gives the full variable domain: DVKVTQSSRYLVKRTGEKVFLECVQDMDHENMFWYRQDPGLGLRLIYFSYDVKMKEKGDIPEGYSVSREKKERFSLILESASTNQTSMYLCASSGGGAAMNTEAFFGQGTRLTVV.

The V gene is TRBV5-5, the J gene TRBJ2-7, with D hard to call. Germline-derived CDR1 and CDR2 are SGHKS and YYEKEE (reference sequence). The CDR3 is 15 amino acids. V lost 0 bases, J lost 2 bases, and 12 bases lay in between. CDR3 in DNA: TGTGCCAGCAGCTTGGAAGTAGGAACTACCTACGAGCAGTACTTC. This gives the protein CASSLEVGTTYEQYF.

The table lists this clonotype with a few counts. V is TRBV28 and J is TRBJ2-6; 7 positions agree with TRBD2. From germline, CDR1 is MDHEN and CDR2 SYDVKM. The V segment lost 3 bases and the J segment 0 bases; nucleotides outside the gene matches: 8. The length of the CDR3 is 18 residues. The DNA of the CDR3 is TGTGCCAGCAGTTTGGGGGGGTCCGAGAGCTCTGGGGCCAACGTCCTGACTTTC. Translation gives CASSLGGSESSGANVLTF. The whole variable domain, filled in from reference TRBV28 and TRBJ2-6, reads DVKVTQSSRYLVKRTGEKVFLECVQDMDHENMFWYRQDPGLGLRLIYFSYDVKMKEKGDIPEGYSVSREKKERFSLILESASTNQTSMYLCASSLGGSESSGANVLTFGAGSRLTVL.

This clonotype showed up many times. This chain's CDR3 is CASSQQGLEADTQYF. The CDR3 bases are TGTGCCAGCTCACAGCAGGGACTGGAGGCAGATACGCAGTATTTT. The V call is TRBV18, the J call TRBJ2-3; a weak D match, TRBD2 (6 bases). The CDR3 length is 15 residues. Trimming shortened V by 4 bases and J by 4 bases, and 15 bases separated the two germline ends. CDR1 is KGHSH, CDR2 LQKENI, per germline.

This clonotype has at least ten counts. V usage is TRBV7-9 and J usage is TRBJ1-1; tentatively, D is TRBD1 (5 bases). The CDR3 runs 14 residues. CDR1 SEHNR and CDR2 FQNEAQ come from the germline V gene (reference sequence). Trimming left V 5 bases short and J 1 base short, with 11 bases between. This CDR3 is CASSPRGANTEAFF. CDR3 DNA: TGTGCCAGCAGCCCAAGGGGCGCGAACACTGAAGCTTTCTTT.

The chain joins TRBV5-1 to TRBJ2-7; TRBD1 aligns across 9 bases. The V and J ends lost 4 bases and 2 bases, in that order; junction bases with no gene match: 7. The germline CDR1 and CDR2 sequences are SGHRS and YFSETQ. The CDR3 runs 15 residues. The CDR3 sequence is CASSTAGTGTYEQYF. The CDR3, as DNA: TGCGCCAGCAGCACCGCCGGGACAGGGACCTACGAGCAGTACTTC.

This rearrangement joins TRBV6-1 to TRBJ2-7, with 8 nucleotides matching TRBD2. From germline, CDR1 is MNHNS and CDR2 SASEGT. The V segment lost 2 bases and the J segment 3 bases; nucleotides outside the gene matches: 6. The CDR3 extends over 15 amino acids. CDR3 in DNA: TGTGCCAGCAGTGAAACGGGAGGGCCCGGCTACGAGCAGTACTTC. It encodes CASSETGGPGYEQYF.

This clonotype has at least ten counts. The chain couples TRBV7-8 to TRBJ1-5, with D tentatively TRBD1 (5 bases). The germline V gene encodes CDR1 SGHVS and CDR2 FQNEAQ. With 5 bases removed from V and 9 bases from J, the gap between germline ends came to 17 bases. This CDR3 spans 14 amino acids. The CDR3 nucleotides read TGTGCCAGCAGCCTCATGAGGGTGCAGGGGCCCCAGCATTTT. The encoded protein is CASSLMRVQGPQHF.

The J gene is TRBJ2-1, the V gene TRBV11-2, with 9 bases lining up with TRBD1. Germline V lookup: CDR1 SGHAT, CDR2 FQNNGV. V trimming: 6 bases; J trimming: 4 bases; junction bases outside the gene matches: 7. This CDR3 region has 15 residues. The CDR3 region has the DNA TGTGCCAGCAGGGTTACAGGGGGCGCTTACAATGAGCAGTTCTTC. Translation: CASRVTGGAYNEQFF.

This clonotype was detected ten times or more. The chain links TRBV12-3 or TRBV12-4 to TRBJ1-1; no clear D gene. Deletions cut 5 bases from V and 1 base from J, with 14 bases between. The length of the CDR3 is 15 residues. The CDR3 DNA reads TGTGCCAGCAGTCACCGTCGAGGAAGGAACACTGAAGCTTTCTTT. Its translation is CASSHRRGRNTEAFF.

This clonotype was seen more than once but under ten times. The J gene is TRBJ2-7, the V gene TRBV6-6; D perhaps matches TRBD1 (6 bases). Trimming removed 0 bases from V and 5 bases from J, with 11 bases in between. The CDR3 runs to 14 residues. CDR1 is MNHNY, CDR2 SVGAGI, per germline (reference sequence). CDR3 nucleotide sequence: TGTGCCAGCAGTTACTCGAACACAGGGAACGAGCAGTACTTC. Protein product: CASSYSNTGNEQYF.

This chain connects TRBV29-1 to TRBJ1-1, with TRBD1 as a possible D gene (6 bases). The CDR3 totals 12 residues. CDR1 and CDR2 (germline): SQVTM, ANQGSEA. Trimming took 6 bases from V and 3 from J, leaving 11 bases between them. The CDR3 spells CSVRGEHTEAFF. CDR3 nucleotides: TGCAGCGTCAGGGGAGAGCACACTGAAGCTTTCTTT.

Many counts were recorded for this clonotype. The V gene is TRBV20-1, the J gene TRBJ2-1; D is unresolved. V lost 5 bases, J lost 10 bases, and 12 bases lay in between. Germline loops: CDR1 DFQATT, CDR2 SNEGSKA (reference sequence). The CDR3 extends over 11 amino acids. CDR3 sequence: CSAPLPIEQFF. DNA of the CDR3: TGCAGTGCTCCCCTCCCAATCGAGCAGTTCTTC.

The table lists this clonotype with a few counts. This chain joins TRBV12-3 or TRBV12-4 and TRBJ2-7; 9 bases are shared with TRBD2. The CDR3 runs to 15 residues. V lost 5 bases, J lost 6 bases, and 11 bases stayed unmatched. As DNA, the CDR3 is TGTGCCAGCAGTCCCTTGGGTAGCGGGAGAGGCGAGCAGTACTTC. As protein: CASSPLGSGRGEQYF.

This clonotype has only a few counts. This rearrangement joins TRBV20-1 to TRBJ2-1, with D possibly being TRBD2 (5 bases). Deletions cut 0 bases from V and 0 bases from J, with 15 bases between. CDR3 size: 17 residues. CDR1 is DFQATT and CDR2 is SNEGSKA in the germline V gene (reference sequence). CDR3 residues: CSARERDQRISYNEQFF. CDR3 DNA sequence: TGCAGTGCTAGAGAGAGGGATCAGCGTATCTCCTACAATGAGCAGTTCTTC.

There are a few counts of this clonotype. The rearrangement joins TRBV14 to TRBJ1-4; D is unresolved. The CDR3 totals 15 residues. Germline V CDR1 and CDR2: SGHDN, FVKESK. V was cut by 0 bases and J by 8 bases, with 13 bases left in between. In DNA form, the CDR3 reads TGTGCCAGCAGCCAAGATAGTGGGCGCCGGGAAAAACTGTTTTTT. Its protein product is CASSQDSGRREKLFF.

This clonotype showed up many times. A read error may account for a junction end that differs from germline. The V and J genes are TRBV28 and TRBJ2-1, with D uncertain. The CDR3 is 13 amino acids. Germline CDR1 and CDR2: MDHEN and SYDVKM. The DNA of the CDR3 is TGTGCCAGCCGTTTAGGATCCTACAATGAGCAGTTCTTC. Protein: CASRLGSYNEQFF.

At least ten counts were recorded for this clonotype. The chain joins TRBV28 to TRBJ2-7, with D tentatively TRBD1 (6 bases). Trimming shortened V by 5 bases and J by 0 bases, and 23 bases separated the two germline ends. This CDR3 has 18 amino acids. Germline V lookup: CDR1 MDHEN, CDR2 SYDVKM. The CDR3 nucleotides read TGTGCCAGCAGTCGGCCTACCTCCAGGGGAAGGAACTCCTACGAGCAGTACTTC. Protein sequence: CASSRPTSRGRNSYEQYF.

The chain couples TRBV11-2 to TRBJ2-3, with 11 bases lining up with TRBD2. CDR3 length: 15 residues. V lost 3 bases to trimming and J lost 5 bases; unmatched junction nucleotides: 4. In germline, CDR1 is SGHAT, CDR2 FQNNGV. The CDR3 bases are TGTGCCAGCAGCTTGGGGACTAGCGGCTTAGATACGCAGTATTTT. This encodes CASSLGTSGLDTQYF.

Ten or more counts support this clonotype. The V gene is TRBV28, the J gene TRBJ1-6; D ambiguous. This CDR3 is 13 amino acids long. Trimming shortened V by 3 bases and J by 14 bases, and 14 bases separated the two germline ends. Germline CDR1 is MDHEN and CDR2 is SYDVKM. This CDR3 reads CASSLSSIPALHF. Here the CDR3 DNA reads TGTGCCAGCAGTTTGTCTTCTATCCCGGCCCTCCACTTT.

This clonotype was recorded at least ten times. CDR3 sequence (DNA): TGTGCCAGCAGCTCAACTAACTACGAGCAGTACTTC. The encoded protein is CASSSTNYEQYF. The chain joins TRBV13 to TRBJ2-7; D is ambiguous. CDR1 and CDR2 from the germline V gene are PRHDT and FYEKMQ (reference sequence). V gave up 4 bases and J gave up 3 bases, with 7 bases separating them. The CDR3 contains 12 residues.